This T cell receptor (beta chain) was recovered during a study of T cell responses to AZD1222 COVID-19 vaccine. Of note for this clone: Its antigen is as yet unknown.

General study findings and limits: Repertoire collection took place solely once the T cell response had peaked.

Germline CDR1 MNHEY, CDR2 SVGAGI. This CDR3 region has 14 residues. V lost 5 bases, J lost 6 bases, and 13 bases lay in between. The protocol was immunoSEQ multiplex PCR, while the TCRdb copy is restricted to in-frame clones and leaves out a portion. The sample holds some 80,000 clones, about nine tenths seen once. The rearrangement joins TRBV6-5 to TRBJ2-2; tentative D call: TRBD1 (6 bases). The starting material was peripheral blood, obtained 28 days after the second dose of the MenACWY control vaccine. The TCR was taken from an adult who received the MenACWY meningococcal vaccine as a control. The CDR3 region is CASSRTTGSGELFF. CDR3 nucleotide sequence: TGTGCCAGCAGTAGGACAACAGGGTCCGGGGAGCTGTTTTTT.